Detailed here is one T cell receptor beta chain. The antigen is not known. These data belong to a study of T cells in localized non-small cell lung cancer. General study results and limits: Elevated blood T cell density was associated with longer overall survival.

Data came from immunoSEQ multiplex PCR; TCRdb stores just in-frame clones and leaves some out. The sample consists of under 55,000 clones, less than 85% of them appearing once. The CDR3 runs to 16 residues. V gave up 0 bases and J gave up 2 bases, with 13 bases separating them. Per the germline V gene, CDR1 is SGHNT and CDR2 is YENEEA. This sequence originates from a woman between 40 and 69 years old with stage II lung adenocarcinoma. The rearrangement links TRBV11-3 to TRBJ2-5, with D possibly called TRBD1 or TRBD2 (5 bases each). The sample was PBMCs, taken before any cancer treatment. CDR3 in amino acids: CASSLEVVREQETQYF. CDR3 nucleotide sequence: TGTGCCAGCAGCTTAGAGGTGGTCAGGGAGCAAGAGACCCAGTACTTC.